This T cell receptor beta chain was identified in a study of T cell repertoires in cytomegalovirus infection. Notes on the study in general: Cumulative frequency (of public TCR beta family members) identified carriers of CMV plus the relevant HLA.

About this clonotype itself: No antigen is known for it.

Looked up from germline, CDR1 is SQVTM and CDR2 is ANQGSEA. The CDR3 sequence is 16 residues long. Trimming took 1 base from V and 4 from J; bases not matched to a gene: 10. TCRdb processed the reads anew with MiXCR; each CDR3 protein has one entry. The repertoire has fewer than 200,000 distinct CDR3 sequences, roughly 9% of them found once; the top ten carry approximately 4.6%. Sequencing was done on a sample of PBMCs. This TCR was sampled from a human donor in good health (CMV status not recorded). Some clones in this sample may be carry-over from other donors' samples. The rearrangement uses TRBV29-1 and TRBJ2-1, with 7 nucleotides matching TRBD2. CDR3 sequence reads: CSVEGPFAGEYNEQFF. The CDR3 coding sequence is TGCAGCGTTGAAGGCCCTTTCGCGGGAGAGTACAATGAGCAGTTCTTC.